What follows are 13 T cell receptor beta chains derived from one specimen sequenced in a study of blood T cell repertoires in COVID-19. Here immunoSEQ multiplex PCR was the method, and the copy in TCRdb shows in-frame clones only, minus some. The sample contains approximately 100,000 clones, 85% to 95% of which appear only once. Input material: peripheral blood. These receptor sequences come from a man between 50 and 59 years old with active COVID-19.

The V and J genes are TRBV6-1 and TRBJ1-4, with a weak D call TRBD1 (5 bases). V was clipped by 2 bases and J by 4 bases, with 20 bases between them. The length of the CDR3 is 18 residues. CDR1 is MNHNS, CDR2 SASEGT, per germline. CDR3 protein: CASSERGLLGADNEKLFF. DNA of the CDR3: TGTGCCAGCAGTGAAAGGGGTTTATTAGGAGCCGATAATGAAAAACTGTTTTTT.

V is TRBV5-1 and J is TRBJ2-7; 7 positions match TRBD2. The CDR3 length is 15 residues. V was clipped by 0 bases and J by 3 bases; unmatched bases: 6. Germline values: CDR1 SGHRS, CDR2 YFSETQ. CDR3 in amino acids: CASSLALASGYEQYF. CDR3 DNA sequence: TGCGCCAGCAGCTTGGCATTAGCTAGCGGCTACGAGCAGTACTTC.

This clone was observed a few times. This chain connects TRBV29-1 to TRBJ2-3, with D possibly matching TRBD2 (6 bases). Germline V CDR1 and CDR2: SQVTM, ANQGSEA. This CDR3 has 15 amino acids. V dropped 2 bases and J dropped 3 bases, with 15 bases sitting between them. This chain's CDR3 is CSVESKGRWTDTQYF. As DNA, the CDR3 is TGCAGCGTTGAAAGCAAGGGGAGGTGGACAGATACGCAGTATTTT.

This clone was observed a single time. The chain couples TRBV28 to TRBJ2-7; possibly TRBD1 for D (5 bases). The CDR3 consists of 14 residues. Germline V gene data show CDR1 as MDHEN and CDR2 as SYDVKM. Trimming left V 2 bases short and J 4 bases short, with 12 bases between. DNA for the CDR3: TGTGCCAGCAGTTTAAGGGGTCGAGGATACGAGCAGTACTTC. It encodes CASSLRGRGYEQYF.

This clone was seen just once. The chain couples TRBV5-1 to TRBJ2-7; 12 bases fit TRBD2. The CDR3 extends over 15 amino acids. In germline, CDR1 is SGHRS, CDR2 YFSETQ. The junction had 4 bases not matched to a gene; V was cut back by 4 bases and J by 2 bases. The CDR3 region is CASSLRTSGTYEQYF. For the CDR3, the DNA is TGCGCCAGCAGCCTCCGGACTAGCGGGACCTACGAGCAGTACTTC. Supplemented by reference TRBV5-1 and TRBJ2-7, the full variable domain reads KAGVTQTPRYLIKTRGQQVTLSCSPISGHRSVSWYQQTPGQGLQFLFEYFSETQRNKGNFPGRFSGRQFSNSRSEMNVSTLELGDSALYLCASSLRTSGTYEQYFGPGTRLTVT.

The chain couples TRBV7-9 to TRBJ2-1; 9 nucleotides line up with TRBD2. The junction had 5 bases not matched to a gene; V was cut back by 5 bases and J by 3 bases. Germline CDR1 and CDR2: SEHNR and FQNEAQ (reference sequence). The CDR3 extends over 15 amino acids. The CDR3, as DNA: TGTGCCAGCAGCCGGACTAGCGACTACTACAATGAGCAGTTCTTC. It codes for CASSRTSDYYNEQFF. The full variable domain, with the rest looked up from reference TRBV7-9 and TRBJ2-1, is DTGVSQNPRHKITKRGQNVTFRCDPISEHNRLYWYRQTLGQGPEFLTYFQNEAQLEKSRLLSDRFSAERPKGSFSTLEIQRTEQGDSAMYLCASSRTSDYYNEQFFGPGTRLTVL.

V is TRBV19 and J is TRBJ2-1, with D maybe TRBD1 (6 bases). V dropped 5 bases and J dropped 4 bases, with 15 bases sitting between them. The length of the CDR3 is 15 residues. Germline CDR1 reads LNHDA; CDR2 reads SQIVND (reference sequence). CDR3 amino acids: CASSVTGTKYNEQFF. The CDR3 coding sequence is TGTGCCAGTAGTGTTACCGGGACAAAATACAATGAGCAGTTCTTC.

In DNA form, the CDR3 reads TGCGCCAGCAGACAGGGGCACTCTAACTATGGCTACACCTTC. It is translated as CASRQGHSNYGYTF. J is TRBJ1-2 and V is TRBV5-1; 7 nucleotides line up with TRBD1. After removal of 5 bases from V and 0 bases from J, the junction contained 4 bases not matched to a gene. Looked up from germline, CDR1 is SGHRS and CDR2 is YFSETQ. The CDR3 runs to 14 residues.

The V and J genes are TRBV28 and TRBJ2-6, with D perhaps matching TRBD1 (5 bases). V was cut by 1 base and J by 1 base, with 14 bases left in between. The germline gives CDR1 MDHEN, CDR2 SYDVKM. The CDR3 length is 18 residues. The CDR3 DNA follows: TGTGCCAGCAGTTTATCCCGGTCAGGGCCTTCTGGGGCCAACGTCCTGACTTTC. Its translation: CASSLSRSGPSGANVLTF. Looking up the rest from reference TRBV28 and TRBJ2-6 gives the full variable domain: DVKVTQSSRYLVKRTGEKVFLECVQDMDHENMFWYRQDPGLGLRLIYFSYDVKMKEKGDIPEGYSVSREKKERFSLILESASTNQTSMYLCASSLSRSGPSGANVLTFGAGSRLTVL.

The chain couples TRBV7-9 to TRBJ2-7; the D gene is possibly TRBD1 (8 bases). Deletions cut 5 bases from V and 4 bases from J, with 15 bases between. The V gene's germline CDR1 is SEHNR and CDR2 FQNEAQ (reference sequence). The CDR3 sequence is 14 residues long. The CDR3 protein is CASSLQQGGYEQYF. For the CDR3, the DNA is TGTGCCAGCAGCCTTCAACAGGGGGGGTACGAGCAGTACTTC.

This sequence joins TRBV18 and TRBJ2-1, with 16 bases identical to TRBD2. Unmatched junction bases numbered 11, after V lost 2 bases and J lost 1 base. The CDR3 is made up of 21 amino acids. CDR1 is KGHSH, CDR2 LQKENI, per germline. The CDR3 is CASSPVLPGTSGRGSYNEQFF. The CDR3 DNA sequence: TGTGCCAGCTCACCAGTCCTCCCCGGGACTAGCGGGAGGGGGTCCTACAATGAGCAGTTCTTC.

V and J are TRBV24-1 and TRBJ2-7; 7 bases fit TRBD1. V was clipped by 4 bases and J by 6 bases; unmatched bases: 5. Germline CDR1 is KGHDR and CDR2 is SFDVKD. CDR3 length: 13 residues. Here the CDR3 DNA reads TGTGCCACCAGTGAAGCGGACAGGCCCGAGCAGTACTTC. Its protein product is CATSEADRPEQYF.

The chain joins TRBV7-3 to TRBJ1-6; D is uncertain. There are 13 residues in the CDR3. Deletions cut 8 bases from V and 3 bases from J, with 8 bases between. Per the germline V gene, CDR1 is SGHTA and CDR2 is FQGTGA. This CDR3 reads CASQASYNSPLHF. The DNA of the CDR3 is TGTGCCAGCCAGGCCAGCTATAATTCACCCCTCCACTTT.